The rows below give T cell receptor beta chains drawn from one sample of a study of blood T cell repertoires in COVID-19. Clones were sequenced by immunoSEQ multiplex PCR, and TCRdb holds only the in-frame ones, with some missing. The table has 90,000 to 120,000 clones, 80% to 90% seen once. Sequencing was carried out using peripheral blood. The source is a middle-aged man with active or convalescent COVID-19. The CDR3 runs from the conserved cysteine through the conserved F or W. Fields, in order: clone size, D gene, J gene, V gene, CDR3 DNA, CDR3 protein. The D gene is left open where the match is weak. Expanded clones get a size class; other rows say once, few or many, or leave the size out.

-	-	TRBJ1-4	TRBV14	TGTGCCAGCAGCCAATGGAGGGCTGAAAAACTGTTTTTT	CASSQWRAEKLFF
-	-	TRBJ2-1	TRBV6-2/TRBV6-3	TGTGCCAGCAGTAGGACTGTCTACAATGAGCAGTTCTTC	CASSRTVYNEQFF
-	TRBD2	TRBJ2-7	TRBV25-1	TGTGCCAGCAGGAAGACTAGCGGCAACTCCTACGAGCAGTACTTC	CASRKTSGNSYEQYF
-	TRBD1	TRBJ2-7	TRBV13	TGTGCCAGCAGACAGGGGGCCACCTACGAGCAGTACTTC	CASRQGATYEQYF
once	TRBD2	TRBJ2-1	TRBV28	TGTGCCAGCAGAACCGGGACTAGCGGGAGTAATGAGCAGTTCTTC	CASRTGTSGSNEQFF
-	-	TRBJ2-3	TRBV7-3	TGTGCCAGCAGCCGCAACGGGGAAACGCAGTATTTT	CASSRNGETQYF
-	-	TRBJ1-2	TRBV20-1	TGCAGTGCTAGTGTCTCTACTAACTATGGCTACACCTTC	CSASVSTNYGYTF
-	TRBD1	TRBJ1-2	TRBV7-2	TGTGCCAGCAGCCAAGGGACAGCTGGGGTCTACACCTTC	CASSQGTAGVYTF
-	-	TRBJ2-3	TRBV5-1	TGCGCCAGCAGCTTGGCTCAGGGCCGCACAGATACGCAGTATTTT	CASSLAQGRTDTQYF
few	-	TRBJ2-3	TRBV6-1	TGTGCCAGCAGTGAATGGGGCGGTTTGGTTACGCAGTATTTT	CASSEWGGLVTQYF
-	-	TRBJ2-7	TRBV19	TGTGCCAGTAGTAACCCCGGACTCTACGAGCAGTACTTC	CASSNPGLYEQYF
-	-	TRBJ2-7	TRBV27	TGTGCCAGCAGTTTCCTAGCGAGCTACGAGCAGTACTTC	CASSFLASYEQYF
-	-	TRBJ2-7	TRBV7-2	TGTGCCAGCAGCTTACTCAGGGGACCAGCCTACGAGCAGTACTTC	CASSLLRGPAYEQYF
few	TRBD1	TRBJ1-3	TRBV7-2	TGTGCCAGCAGCCCCAGACAGGGGAGCTCTGGAAACACCATATATTTT	CASSPRQGSSGNTIYF
-	TRBD2	TRBJ2-1	TRBV4-1	TGCGCCAGCAGCCAAGATCAGCGGGAGCCCAATGAGCAGTTCTTC	CASSQDQREPNEQFF
-	TRBD1	TRBJ1-4	TRBV3-1/TRBV3-2	TGTGCCAGCAGGCCCACAGGGGGAGGTGAAAAACTGTTTTTT	CASRPTGGGEKLFF
-	-	TRBJ2-6	TRBV19	TGTGCCAGTACGGGGGGGGCCAACGTCCTGACTTTC	CASTGGANVLTF
-	TRBD2	TRBJ2-7	TRBV28	TGTGCCAGCAGAGGCGGAGCGGGACTGACCTACGAGCAGTACTTC	CASRGGAGLTYEQYF
-	-	TRBJ1-1	TRBV10-2	TGCGCCAGCAGTCTACACCCTCCAACGGGGACTGAAGCTTTCTTT	CASSLHPPTGTEAFF
-	-	TRBJ2-7	TRBV7-9	TGTGCCAGCAGCTCTTCCTTAAAGAGGTCCTACGAGCAGTACTTC	CASSSSLKRSYEQYF
-	TRBD1	TRBJ1-2	TRBV6-6	TGTGCCAGCAGTTCACAGGGGAACTATGGCTACACCTTC	CASSSQGNYGYTF
-	TRBD2	TRBJ2-4	TRBV6-1	TGTGCCAGCAGTGAATCGGGGGGTGCCGGGTTTGGGGCCAAAAACATTCAGTACTTC	CASSESGGAGFGAKNIQYF
-	-	TRBJ1-2	TRBV24-1	TGTGCCACAGCGGACAGCTATGGCTACACCTTC	CATADSYGYTF
few	TRBD1	TRBJ1-5	TRBV6-1	TGTGCCAGCAGTGAAGGGGCAGGGGGCGGTCAGCCCCAGCATTTT	CASSEGAGGGQPQHF
-	TRBD1	TRBJ2-1	TRBV28	TGTGCCAGCAGTTTGGTATTGGGACAGGGGGTAGATGAGCAGTTCTTC	CASSLVLGQGVDEQFF
once	TRBD1	TRBJ1-2	TRBV9	TGTGCCAGCAGCGTAGCCCCGCGACAGGGAGAGGGCTACACCTTC	CASSVAPRQGEGYTF
-	TRBD1	TRBJ2-2	TRBV7-8	TGTGCCAGCAGCTTAGGCGGACCGGGACAGGCTAACACCGGGGAGCTGTTTTTT	CASSLGGPGQANTGELFF
-	-	TRBJ1-1	TRBV30	TGTGCCTGGATGAGTTCAGGGATTGACGCTTTCTTT	CAWMSSGIDAFF
once	-	TRBJ2-7	TRBV19	TGTGCCAGTAGTGTCTCCCTTATGCAGGTTTCCTACGAGCAGTACTTC	CASSVSLMQVSYEQYF
-	-	TRBJ1-5	TRBV28	TGTGCCAGCAGTATATATACGGGAGGCCTAAGGGCCAAGCAGCCCCAGCATTTT	CASSIYTGGLRAKQPQHF
-	-	TRBJ1-2	TRBV6-2/TRBV6-3	TGTGCCAGCAGCCGAGTCCATGGACAGAGTAACTATGGCTACACCTTC	CASSRVHGQSNYGYTF
-	TRBD1	TRBJ2-7	TRBV6-1	TGTGCCAGCAATCACCGGGACAGGGGGTACGAGCAGTACTTC	CASNHRDRGYEQYF
-	TRBD1	TRBJ1-6	TRBV7-9	TGTGCCAGCCGAGACAGGGCGAAATCACCCCTCCACTTT	CASRDRAKSPLHF
-	-	TRBJ2-7	TRBV28	TGTGCCAGCAAAAAGACAGCCACCTACGAGCAGTACTTC	CASKKTATYEQYF
-	TRBD1	TRBJ1-2	TRBV28	TGTGCCAGCAGTGATCCGCCGGGACAGGGTGAGGGCTACACCTTC	CASSDPPGQGEGYTF
-	TRBD2	TRBJ2-7	TRBV25-1	TGTGCCAGCAGTGGCCGGGGGGGGCAGGGCTCCTACGAGCAGTACTTC	CASSGRGGQGSYEQYF
-	TRBD2	TRBJ2-7	TRBV10-1	TGCGCCAGCAGTGGGGGACTAGCGGGGGCCTACGAGCAGTACTTC	CASSGGLAGAYEQYF
-	TRBD2	TRBJ2-7	TRBV5-1	TGCGCCAGCAGCTTGGGACTAGCGGGAAGTATCTACGAGCAGTACTTC	CASSLGLAGSIYEQYF
-	TRBD1	TRBJ2-7	TRBV5-6	TGTGCCAGCAGCTTGGGACAGGGTAACTACGAGCAGTACTTC	CASSLGQGNYEQYF
-	-	TRBJ1-2	TRBV15	TGTGCCACCAGCAGAGCAAGCAGGTACACCTTC	CATSRASRYTF
-	-	TRBJ2-7	TRBV11-2	TGTGCCAGCAGCCGAGACGACCCGCGGAACGAGCAGTACTTC	CASSRDDPRNEQYF
-	-	TRBJ1-5	TRBV6-5	TGTGCCAGCAGTTGGGCCGCGGCGGGTCAGCCCCAGCATTTT	CASSWAAAGQPQHF
once	-	TRBJ2-1	TRBV6-4	TGTGCCAGCAGTGACGGCGGGAAACTGTACAATGAGCAGTTCTTC	CASSDGGKLYNEQFF
-	TRBD2	TRBJ2-7	TRBV19	TGTGCCAGTAGTATAATAGCGGGAGAAGGGAACGAGCAGTACTTC	CASSIIAGEGNEQYF
-	-	TRBJ1-1	TRBV19	TGTGCCAGTAGTATTTCCCGGGGGGCTGAAGCTTTCTTT	CASSISRGAEAFF
-	-	TRBJ2-7	TRBV4-3	TGCGCCAGCAGCCAAGATCGGGGGGCGGCTAGTTTTTGGCAGTACTTC	CASSQDRGAASFWQYF
-	-	TRBJ1-2	TRBV2	TGTGCCAGCCGCCGGAAGACAACCACCACCCGGGACTACACCTTC	CASRRKTTTTRDYTF
-	-	TRBJ2-5	TRBV7-2	TGTGCCAGCAGCTTAGCCAGTTTTGCTGAGACCCAGTACTTC	CASSLASFAETQYF
-	TRBD1	TRBJ2-7	TRBV28	TGTGCCAGCAGTTCCTGGGACAGATCCTCCTACGAGCAGTACTTC	CASSSWDRSSYEQYF
-	TRBD2	TRBJ2-5	TRBV30	TGTGCCTGGCGGTCCGGGACTACCACGGTCGCGACCCAGTACTTC	CAWRSGTTTVATQYF
-	-	TRBJ1-6	TRBV5-1	TGCGCCAGCAGCTTGGACAGCTTGAATTCACCCCTCCACTTT	CASSLDSLNSPLHF
few	-	TRBJ1-1	TRBV29-1	TGCAGCGTAAGGAGATCAGGGGAGACTGAAGCTTTCTTT	CSVRRSGETEAFF
-	-	TRBJ2-1	TRBV19	TGTGCCAGTAGTAACCGACCGGGGGATGAGCAGTTCTTC	CASSNRPGDEQFF
-	-	TRBJ2-3	TRBV18	TGTGCCAGCTCACCACTAGCGACCGTCACAGATACGCAGTATTTT	CASSPLATVTDTQYF
-	-	TRBJ1-4	TRBV5-1	TGCGCCACCCGGACAGTTCCAACTAATGAAAAACTGTTTTTT	CATRTVPTNEKLFF
-	-	TRBJ2-7	TRBV16	TGTGCCAGCAGCCAATGGAAAACAGCTTACGAGCAGTACTTC	CASSQWKTAYEQYF
-	-	TRBJ1-5	TRBV19	TGTGCCAGTAGTAGGTCAGGACAAAGCAATCAGCCCCAGCATTTT	CASSRSGQSNQPQHF
-	TRBD1	TRBJ2-3	TRBV19	TGTGCCAGTAGTGGGACAGGGGTCATCCTTAACACAGATACGCAGTATTTT	CASSGTGVILNTDTQYF
-	TRBD1	TRBJ2-5	TRBV27	TGTGCCAGCAGTTTATCGGCGGGACAGGGGGCTGGAGGGACCCAGTACTTC	CASSLSAGQGAGGTQYF